This TCR beta chain emerged from a study of T cell changes during pregnancy in multiple sclerosis. In germline, CDR1 is MGHDK, CDR2 SYGVNS. Trimming shortened V by 1 base and J by 2 bases, and 11 bases separated the two germline ends. The CDR3 length is 15 residues. Measured with immunoSEQ multiplex PCR; TCRdb has only the in-frame clones, and not every one. The data show around 100,000 clones, about nine tenths seen once. The rearrangement joins TRBV25-1 to TRBJ1-1; no reliable D call. The material was peripheral blood, obtained after pregnancy. This receptor was taken from a female donor with multiple sclerosis, enrolled in a pregnancy study. CDR3 bases: TGTGCCAGCAGTGAATCGGCAGGCTATAACACTGAAGCTTTCTTT. As protein: CASSESAGYNTEAFF.